This T cell receptor beta chain was identified in a study of T cell repertoires in cytomegalovirus infection. Via MiXCR, TCRdb re-called the reads, giving one row per CDR3 protein. The table shows approximately 750,000 distinct CDR3 sequences, with 35% to 45% occurring only once. The CDR3 is made up of 15 amino acids. Germline V CDR1 and CDR2: LGHNA, YNFKEQ. As concerns this clonotype: The junction departs from the called germline gene at one end, perhaps through a read error.

V usage is TRBV4-2 and J usage is TRBJ1-3, with D possibly TRBD1 on 6 matching bases. Sequenced material: PBMCs. This receptor was obtained from a human donor in good health (CMV status not recorded). Some clones in this sample may be carry-over from other donors' samples. The CDR3 loop is CASSQAGDTGNTISF. The CDR3 DNA follows: TGTGCCAGCAGCCAAGCAGGGGACACTGGAAACACCATATCTTTT.